The next 3 T cell receptor beta chains were all read from a single sample in a study of T cells expressing NK-cell markers. After re-calling the 5' RACE reads, TCRdb lists one entry per CDR3 protein, DNA absent. The table lists around 140,000 distinct CDR3 sequences. The specimen sequenced was blood T cells: a sorted CD56 or NKG2C T cell subset, CD4+ or CD8+ T cells, or bulk PBMC T cells (not recorded which). These receptors were collected from a man between 18 and 35 years old in good health.

The gene calls are TRBV7-2 and TRBJ1-1; the D call from TCRdb, TRBD1, cannot be confirmed without DNA. This CDR3 spans 14 amino acids. Looked up from germline, CDR1 is SGHTA and CDR2 is FQGNSA. CDR3 loop: CASSPRGMNTEAFF. Complete variable domain (other parts from reference TRBV7-2 and TRBJ1-1): GAGVSQSPSNKVTEKGKDVELRCDPISGHTALYWYRQSLGQGLEFLIYFQGNSAPDKSGLPSDRFSAERTGGSVSTLTIQRTQQEDSAVYLCASSPRGMNTEAFFGQGTRLTVV.

The chain links TRBV19 to TRBJ1-2; the D call of TRBD1 rests on TCRdb alone, since no DNA is present to check it. Germline V CDR1 and CDR2: LNHDA, SQIVND (reference sequence). The CDR3 is made up of 13 amino acids. The CDR3 sequence is CASSAGNPYGYTF.

The rearrangement uses TRBV7-9 and TRBJ2-2. The germline V gene has CDR1 SEHNR and CDR2 FQNEAQ (reference sequence). There are 15 residues in the CDR3. The CDR3 protein is CASSSVAPGSGELFF.